The 5 T cell receptor beta chains below all came from one sample that was sequenced in a study of T-cell reconstitution after alpha-beta-depleted transplantation in children. Unique molecular identifiers were incorporated when the TCRbeta library was constructed. TCRdb itself ran the PCR reads through MiXCR, one entry per CDR3 protein. The repertoire consists of approximately 110,000 distinct CDR3 sequences, with approximately 10% occurring once and the leading ten covering less than 35%. Sequences were derived from PBMCs, sampled before TCRalphabeta/CD19-depleted stem cell transplant. These receptors were taken from a boy aged 2-15 years with acute lymphoblastic leukemia, due to receive a stem cell transplant.

V and J are TRBV7-2 and TRBJ1-5, with unresolved D. With 2 bases removed from V and 2 bases from J, the gap between germline ends came to 10 bases. The CDR3 runs to 15 residues. Per germline, CDR1 SGHTA and CDR2 FQGNSA. CDR3 sequence: CASSLRDWGNQPQHF. The CDR3 nucleotides are TGTGCCAGCAGCTTACGGGATTGGGGCAATCAGCCCCAGCATTTT.

This clonotype occurred many times. The chain has TRBV27 and TRBJ2-3, with D perhaps matching TRBD2 (5 bases). Germline V lookup: CDR1 MNHEY, CDR2 SMNVEV (reference sequence). The CDR3 covers 14 residues. Trimming cost V 4 bases and J 8 bases, with 16 bases left between them. This CDR3 reads CASSSLGLVSTQYF. The CDR3 DNA is TGTGCCAGCAGTTCACTAGGGCTCGTATCTACGCAGTATTTT.

This clonotype has only a few counts. The chain has TRBV6-1 and TRBJ2-2; no firm D call. Germline V gene lookup returns CDR1 MNHNS and CDR2 SASEGT. V lost 0 bases and J lost 5, with 7 bases in between. CDR3 length equals 14 residues. The CDR3 protein is CASSEAPRTGELFF. In DNA form, the CDR3 reads TGTGCCAGCAGTGAAGCGCCTAGGACCGGGGAGCTGTTTTTT.

This clonotype was recorded at least ten times. In nucleotides, the CDR3 is TGTGCCAGCAGCCCCGGACTAGCGGGAGGAAACTACAATGAGCAGTTCTTC. Amino acids: CASSPGLAGGNYNEQFF. The chain has TRBV7-9 and TRBJ2-1; 14 positions agree with TRBD2. The germline V gene encodes CDR1 SEHNR and CDR2 FQNEAQ (reference sequence). V lost 5 bases to trimming and J lost 3 bases; unmatched junction nucleotides: 6. The length of the CDR3 is 17 residues.

This clonotype was observed a few times. The chain employs TRBV20-1 and TRBJ1-2; unclear D gene. This CDR3 comprises 16 residues. Trimming pared 0 bases from V and 2 bases from J, leaving 16 bases between. Germline V gene sequence: CDR1 DFQATT, CDR2 SNEGSKA (reference sequence). The CDR3 region is CSARDPREGSNYGYTF. CDR3 DNA sequence: TGCAGTGCTAGAGACCCGAGGGAGGGATCAAACTATGGCTACACCTTC.